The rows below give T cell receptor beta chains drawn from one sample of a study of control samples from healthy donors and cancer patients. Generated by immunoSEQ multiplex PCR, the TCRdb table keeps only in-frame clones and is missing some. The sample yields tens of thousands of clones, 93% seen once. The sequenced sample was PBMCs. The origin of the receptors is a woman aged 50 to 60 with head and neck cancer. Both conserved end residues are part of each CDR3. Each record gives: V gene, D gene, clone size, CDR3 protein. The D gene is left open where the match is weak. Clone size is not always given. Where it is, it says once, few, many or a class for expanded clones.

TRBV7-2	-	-	CASSWGVGPTYEQYF
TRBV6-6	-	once	CASSYGQSYEQYF
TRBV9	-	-	CASSVGPSFRETQYF
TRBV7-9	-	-	CASSLDGGGYTF
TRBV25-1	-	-	CASSVENYGYTF
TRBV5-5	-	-	CASSLSTPPQETQYF
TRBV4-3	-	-	CASSQDRSIYNEQFF
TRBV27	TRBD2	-	CASSSWTSGKSTDTQYF
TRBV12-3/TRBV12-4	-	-	CASSPQGSEQFF
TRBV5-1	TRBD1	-	CASSLGGTGEAFF
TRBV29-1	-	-	CSVASRADPIYGYTF
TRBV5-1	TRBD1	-	CASSLGQGFYNSPLHF
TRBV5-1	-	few	CASSGQGVSYGYTF
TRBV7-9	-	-	CASSLARGNIQYF
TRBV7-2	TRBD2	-	CASSLAPLAGGGETQYF
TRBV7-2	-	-	CASSLGGSYGYTF
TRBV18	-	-	CASSPGSSTGETQYF
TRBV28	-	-	CASSLRGSKSNQPQHF
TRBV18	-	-	CASSPPGFGFTGELFF
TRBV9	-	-	CASQRGAGDEQFF
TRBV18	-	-	CASSPRLFDSEKLFF
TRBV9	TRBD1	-	CASSVGFGTGGVEQYF
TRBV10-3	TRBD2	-	CAISAGLAGSVAKNIQYF
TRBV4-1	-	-	CASSPNGGGNQPQHF
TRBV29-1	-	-	CSVDTGAVSTEAFF
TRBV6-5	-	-	CASRFREDRPYEQYF
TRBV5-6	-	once	CASSLSGDYGYTF
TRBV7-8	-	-	CASSLGRGEKLFF
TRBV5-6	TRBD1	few	CASSLDRDYGYTF
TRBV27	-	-	CASKRSTDTQYF
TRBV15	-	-	CATSRDDTSYEQYF
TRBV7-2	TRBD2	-	CASSLGAGGQPYEQYF
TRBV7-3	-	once	CASSPGRGYGYTF
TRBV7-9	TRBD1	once	CASSFYGTEETQYF
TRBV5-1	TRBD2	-	CASSQTSGEPYEQYF
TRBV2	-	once	CASGSRAAEAFF
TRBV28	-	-	CASSLQSYPPYGYTF
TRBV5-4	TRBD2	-	CASSSSGGPYEQYF
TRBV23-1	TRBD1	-	CASSRTGTGIYEQYF
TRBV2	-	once	CASSEWTTNEQFF
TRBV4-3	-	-	CASSQAPQGSGNTIYF
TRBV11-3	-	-	CASSLGLSNTEAFF
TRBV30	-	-	CAWRQESFLYGYTF
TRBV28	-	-	CASTNSGSPGTEAFF
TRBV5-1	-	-	CASSRREDTEAFF
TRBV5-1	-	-	CASSFMGESYNEQFF
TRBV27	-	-	CASSSGPHHGGYNEQFF
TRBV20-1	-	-	CSASGDSYTGELFF